This T cell receptor beta chain was documented in a study of T-cell memory formation after mild COVID-19. At the level of the study: Each donor largely had its own TCR clusters.

Study results and limitations: SARS-CoV-2 specificity was not confirmed for second-wave clones peaking on day 37. Pre-infection memory held some responding clones, suggesting pre-existing cross-reactive T cells responded.

V lost 10 bases and J 5 bases, leaving 15 bases between the germline ends. CDR3 size: 13 residues. Germline V lookup: CDR1 ENHRY, CDR2 SYGVKD. In this sample, this clonotype turned up many times. What it binds is not known. After 5'RACE with constant-segment primers, TCR alpha and TCR beta cDNA libraries carrying sample barcodes and UMIs were obtained. One entry per CDR3 protein results from TCRdb running MiXCR on the 5' RACE reads. The sample shows approximately 450,000 distinct CDR3 sequences, about 20% of them seen only once. Sequencing input: PBMCs or a T cell subset sorted from them (not recorded which). The TCR sequence derives from an adult woman who had mild COVID-19 (a few samples of this study predate the infection). Cell type and time point are not known. The chain is built from TRBV10-3 and TRBJ1-5; D unresolved. The CDR3 DNA reads as TGTGCCACCGGAACCTATGTAGATCAGCCCCAGCATTTT. It yields the protein CATGTYVDQPQHF.